These T cell receptor beta chains were read from a single sample in a study of control samples from healthy donors and cancer patients. Sequenced by immunoSEQ multiplex PCR; TCRdb stores in-frame clones only, minus some. The sample contains 150,000 to 200,000 clones, roughly 94% of which appear only once. Sequencing was carried out using blood. The receptor source for this set is a woman younger than 35 in good health. Each CDR3 is given with its conserved first and last residue. Each record gives: CDR3 DNA, CDR3 protein, J gene, V gene, D gene, clone size. The D gene is left open where the match is weak. Clone size appears in some rows only: once, few, many, or a class for an expanded clone.

CDR3nt: TGTGCCAGCAGCCCCCGGGGCCTCACGTCACCCCTCCACTTT; CDR3aa: CASSPRGLTSPLHF; j_gene: TRBJ1-6; v_gene: TRBV5-6; d_gene: -; abundance: -
CDR3nt: TGTGCCAGCAGTTTATACAGTGGCAATCAGCCCCAGCATTTT; CDR3aa: CASSLYSGNQPQHF; j_gene: TRBJ1-5; v_gene: TRBV27; d_gene: -; abundance: -
CDR3nt: TGTGCAAGTCGCTTAGAACAGGACTACACCGGGGAGCTGTTTTTT; CDR3aa: CASRLEQDYTGELFF; j_gene: TRBJ2-2; v_gene: TRBV12-2; d_gene: -; abundance: -
CDR3nt: TGTGCCATCACCGCGGGGGGGGGCTCCTACGAGCAGTACTTC; CDR3aa: CAITAGGGSYEQYF; j_gene: TRBJ2-7; v_gene: TRBV10-3; d_gene: TRBD2; abundance: once
CDR3nt: TGTGCCAGCAGTATACAGGGATTCTCTCACTACGAGCAGTACTTC; CDR3aa: CASSIQGFSHYEQYF; j_gene: TRBJ2-7; v_gene: TRBV6-2/TRBV6-3; d_gene: -; abundance: -
CDR3nt: TGTGCCAGCTCACAGAACATGGCAGGGTCGGGAATTGACTATGGCTACACCTTC; CDR3aa: CASSQNMAGSGIDYGYTF; j_gene: TRBJ1-2; v_gene: TRBV18; d_gene: -; abundance: -
CDR3nt: TGTGCCAGCAGTGCGGACGTAAGAGAGACCCAGTACTTC; CDR3aa: CASSADVRETQYF; j_gene: TRBJ2-5; v_gene: TRBV12-3/TRBV12-4; d_gene: -; abundance: once
CDR3nt: TGTGCCAGCAGTTATGGGCCAGCTAATGAAAAACTGTTTTTT; CDR3aa: CASSYGPANEKLFF; j_gene: TRBJ1-4; v_gene: TRBV6-5; d_gene: -; abundance: -
CDR3nt: TGTGCCAGCAGCTTGCCTTCCGTGGGGTTAGCCAAAAACATTCAGTACTTC; CDR3aa: CASSLPSVGLAKNIQYF; j_gene: TRBJ2-4; v_gene: TRBV13; d_gene: -; abundance: -
CDR3nt: TGTGCCAGTAGACCCCACAGGGGGCGGTCCTCGAACACCGGGGAGCTGTTTTTT; CDR3aa: CASRPHRGRSSNTGELFF; j_gene: TRBJ2-2; v_gene: TRBV19; d_gene: TRBD1; abundance: once
CDR3nt: TGTGCCAGCCGGCACCGTGCTAACTATGGCTACACCTTC; CDR3aa: CASRHRANYGYTF; j_gene: TRBJ1-2; v_gene: TRBV11-2; d_gene: -; abundance: -
CDR3nt: TGTGCCAGCAGTTACCCGACCGAGGGACCCCAAGAGACCCAGTACTTC; CDR3aa: CASSYPTEGPQETQYF; j_gene: TRBJ2-5; v_gene: TRBV6-6; d_gene: -; abundance: -
CDR3nt: TGTGCCAGCAGCCTTGACAGGGGAAGGGCCTACGAGCAGTACTTC; CDR3aa: CASSLDRGRAYEQYF; j_gene: TRBJ2-7; v_gene: TRBV6-5; d_gene: TRBD1; abundance: -
CDR3nt: TGTGCCAGCAGTTCCACCAGAGGCGGAATGAATCAGCCCCAGCATTTT; CDR3aa: CASSSTRGGMNQPQHF; j_gene: TRBJ1-5; v_gene: TRBV27; d_gene: -; abundance: -
CDR3nt: TGCGCCAGCAGCCAAGATCCGGGGGACTGGGCTAATGAGCAGTTCTTC; CDR3aa: CASSQDPGDWANEQFF; j_gene: TRBJ2-1; v_gene: TRBV4-3; d_gene: -; abundance: -
CDR3nt: TGTGCCAGCAGTTACTCTGAAAATCAGCCCCAGCATTTT; CDR3aa: CASSYSENQPQHF; j_gene: TRBJ1-5; v_gene: TRBV6-5; d_gene: -; abundance: -
CDR3nt: TGTGCCAGCAGCGTTAGTAGCGGGGGGTCCTATACGCAGTATTTT; CDR3aa: CASSVSSGGSYTQYF; j_gene: TRBJ2-3; v_gene: TRBV9; d_gene: TRBD2; abundance: -
CDR3nt: TGTGCCAGCAGTTTTATGGGCTACAATGAGCAGTTCTTC; CDR3aa: CASSFMGYNEQFF; j_gene: TRBJ2-1; v_gene: TRBV12-3/TRBV12-4; d_gene: -; abundance: -
CDR3nt: TGTGCCAGCAGCTTGGCCGGGACAGGGAGCTCTGGGGCCAACGTCCTGACTTTC; CDR3aa: CASSLAGTGSSGANVLTF; j_gene: TRBJ2-6; v_gene: TRBV5-5; d_gene: TRBD1; abundance: -
CDR3nt: TGTGCCAGCTCACCGGTTGGTAGCAATCAGCCCCAGCATTTT; CDR3aa: CASSPVGSNQPQHF; j_gene: TRBJ1-5; v_gene: TRBV18; d_gene: -; abundance: -
CDR3nt: TGTGCCAGCAGCTTAAGGACAGGGGGCACAGATACGCAGTATTTT; CDR3aa: CASSLRTGGTDTQYF; j_gene: TRBJ2-3; v_gene: TRBV7-9; d_gene: TRBD1; abundance: -
CDR3nt: TGTGCCAGCAGTGATGCGGGGAATGAACCCCTCCACTTT; CDR3aa: CASSDAGNEPLHF; j_gene: TRBJ1-6; v_gene: TRBV25-1; d_gene: -; abundance: -
CDR3nt: TGTGCCAGCCGAAGGGACAGGTATAATTCACCCCTCCACTTT; CDR3aa: CASRRDRYNSPLHF; j_gene: TRBJ1-6; v_gene: TRBV28; d_gene: TRBD1; abundance: -
CDR3nt: TGTGCCAGCAGAGTTCTAGCGGGGGGCTTATACGAGCAGTACTTC; CDR3aa: CASRVLAGGLYEQYF; j_gene: TRBJ2-7; v_gene: TRBV5-6; d_gene: TRBD2; abundance: once
CDR3nt: TGTGCCAGCACCCGATCGGGTAGGGAAGCCACTGAAGCTTTCTTT; CDR3aa: CASTRSGREATEAFF; j_gene: TRBJ1-1; v_gene: TRBV11-2; d_gene: -; abundance: -
CDR3nt: TGCGCCAGCAGCTTGAGAGGCTTGTACGCGGATACGCAGTATTTT; CDR3aa: CASSLRGLYADTQYF; j_gene: TRBJ2-3; v_gene: TRBV5-1; d_gene: -; abundance: -
CDR3nt: TGTGCCATCAGCACATTCGGGACAGGGGAAGCTTTCTTT; CDR3aa: CAISTFGTGEAFF; j_gene: TRBJ1-1; v_gene: TRBV10-3; d_gene: TRBD1; abundance: -
CDR3nt: TGTGCCAGTAGAGCAACAGGGGGAACCTACGAGCAGTACTTC; CDR3aa: CASRATGGTYEQYF; j_gene: TRBJ2-7; v_gene: TRBV19; d_gene: TRBD1; abundance: -
CDR3nt: TGTGCCAGCAGCTCGGGATCCCTTGGAACTGAAGCTTTCTTT; CDR3aa: CASSSGSLGTEAFF; j_gene: TRBJ1-1; v_gene: TRBV7-9; d_gene: -; abundance: -
CDR3nt: TGCGCCAGCAGCCCGGGGGACAGGACTAATGAAAAACTGTTTTTT; CDR3aa: CASSPGDRTNEKLFF; j_gene: TRBJ1-4; v_gene: TRBV4-1; d_gene: TRBD1; abundance: -
CDR3nt: TGTGCCAGCAGTAGAACGGGACAGGGGGATGAAAAACTGTTTTTT; CDR3aa: CASSRTGQGDEKLFF; j_gene: TRBJ1-4; v_gene: TRBV27; d_gene: TRBD1; abundance: -
CDR3nt: TGTGCCAGCAGTTTTCTGGGCACAGATACGCAGTATTTT; CDR3aa: CASSFLGTDTQYF; j_gene: TRBJ2-3; v_gene: TRBV12-3/TRBV12-4; d_gene: -; abundance: -
CDR3nt: TGTGCCAGCTCCGTCGGTACGGCTTTTACCTACGAGCAGTACTTC; CDR3aa: CASSVGTAFTYEQYF; j_gene: TRBJ2-7; v_gene: TRBV6-4; d_gene: -; abundance: -
CDR3nt: TGTGCCAGCAGCCAGCCGGGAGGGTGGAATGAGCAGTTCTTC; CDR3aa: CASSQPGGWNEQFF; j_gene: TRBJ2-1; v_gene: TRBV4-2; d_gene: TRBD2; abundance: -
CDR3nt: TGTGCCAGCAGCTTGGCCAGCGGACAGGCTAACGTCCTGACTTTC; CDR3aa: CASSLASGQANVLTF; j_gene: TRBJ2-6; v_gene: TRBV5-4; d_gene: TRBD1; abundance: -
CDR3nt: TGTGCCAGCAGTTATGGATACAACTCTGGAAACACCATATATTTT; CDR3aa: CASSYGYNSGNTIYF; j_gene: TRBJ1-3; v_gene: TRBV6-6; d_gene: -; abundance: -
CDR3nt: TGTGCCAGCAGCAGAGCTCTGGACAGGGCGCCCAATGAGCAGTTCTTC; CDR3aa: CASSRALDRAPNEQFF; j_gene: TRBJ2-1; v_gene: TRBV5-6; d_gene: TRBD1; abundance: -
CDR3nt: TGTGCCAGCAGCTTAGTTAGTCCCGGGACAGGGACCGGCTACACCTTC; CDR3aa: CASSLVSPGTGTGYTF; j_gene: TRBJ1-2; v_gene: TRBV7-2; d_gene: TRBD1; abundance: -
CDR3nt: TGTGCCAGCAGCGGGAGGGGGGGGAGGAACACTGAAGCTTTCTTT; CDR3aa: CASSGRGGRNTEAFF; j_gene: TRBJ1-1; v_gene: TRBV9; d_gene: -; abundance: -
CDR3nt: TGTGCCAGCAGCCCCCGAGGAGCAGGACAAGAGACCCAGTACTTC; CDR3aa: CASSPRGAGQETQYF; j_gene: TRBJ2-5; v_gene: TRBV11-3; d_gene: -; abundance: -
CDR3nt: TGTGCCAGCAGCTTAGAGAGCCAGGGAGGCACTGAAGCTTTCTTT; CDR3aa: CASSLESQGGTEAFF; j_gene: TRBJ1-1; v_gene: TRBV7-2; d_gene: -; abundance: -
CDR3nt: TGTGCCACCAGTCCTACGGGAGGGCCATACAATGAGCAGTTCTTC; CDR3aa: CATSPTGGPYNEQFF; j_gene: TRBJ2-1; v_gene: TRBV24-1; d_gene: TRBD2; abundance: -